Here is one T cell receptor beta chain with its context. Its antigen is unknown. The record originates from a study of vaccination effects on CD4 cells after COVID-19. Repertoires were generated with immunoSEQ multiplex PCR, while TCRdb's copy carries only in-frame clones and drops some. The sample has around 47,000 clones, under 80% seen once. Study-wide results and caveats: Marked clonal contraction was seen late after vaccination (in both infection- and vaccine-induced clones).

Per the germline V gene, CDR1 is SNHLY and CDR2 is FYNNEI. The length of the CDR3 is 13 residues. Unmatched junction bases numbered 5, after V lost 6 bases and J lost 6 bases. Using viral peptide pools, the ViraFEST assay grew out antigen-specific CD4+ T cells prior to sequencing. Once cultured for 9 to 11 days, the cells underwent separation to obtain CD4+ T cells. This individual contracted SARS-CoV-2 between March and December 2020, as verified by PCR. This TCR was sampled from a human donor who had a prior SARS-CoV-2 infection. Sequenced material: CD4+ T cells from PBMCs cultured with a peptide pool, taken before COVID-19 vaccination. The chain combines TRBV2 with TRBJ1-2; 9 bases map to TRBD1. The chain's CDR3 is CASRGTGWDGYTF. DNA of the CDR3: TGTGCCAGCAGAGGGACAGGGTGGGATGGCTACACCTTC.